Each of the 15 T cell receptor beta chains below was sequenced from the same sample in a study of prognosis after radiotherapy for stage I lung cancer. The genomic DNA TCR beta CDR3 region underwent two rounds of multiplex PCR. With primers specific to each TRBV and TRBJ gene, the first-round PCR was performed. TCRdb recomputed calls from the multiplex PCR reads with MiXCR, one row per CDR3 protein. In the table there are more than 25,000 distinct CDR3 sequences, around 30% of which are singletons. The sequencing here drew on PBMCs, taken before or after stereotactic body radiation therapy (not recorded which). These receptor sequences come from a donor aged 50 or older with non-small cell lung cancer.

This clonotype was seen many times. The genes are TRBV29-1 and TRBJ1-1, with D possibly being TRBD1 (6 bases). This CDR3 has 14 residues. Germline-derived CDR1 and CDR2 are SQVTM and ANQGSEA. V lost 0 bases and J 4 bases, leaving 12 bases between the germline ends. The CDR3 spells CSVEDQGPVTEAFF. CDR3 nucleotide sequence: TGCAGCGTTGAAGATCAGGGGCCGGTCACTGAAGCTTTCTTT.

This clonotype has ten or more counts. The chain couples TRBV5-8 to TRBJ2-2; TRBD2 might be the D (6 bases). CDR1 is SGHTS, CDR2 YDEGEE, per germline. The germline V and J ends were trimmed by 5 bases and 4 bases, with 18 bases remaining between them. This CDR3 has 16 residues. CDR3: CASSLRRGAGTGELFF. DNA for the CDR3: TGTGCCAGCAGTCTTCGGCGGGGAGCTGGCACCGGGGAGCTGTTTTTT.

The chain couples TRBV24-1 to TRBJ2-5; D is undetermined. The V gene's germline CDR1 is KGHDR and CDR2 SFDVKD. V lost 2 bases and J lost 4, with 1 base in between. CDR3 length: 11 amino acids. The CDR3 bases are TGTGCCACCAGTGATTCAGAGACCCAGTACTTC. This translates into CATSDSETQYF.

V gene TRBV5-5 combines with J gene TRBJ2-6; no reliable D call. With 0 bases removed from V and 5 bases from J, the gap between germline ends came to 12 bases. The CDR3 is made up of 16 amino acids. Germline CDR1 is SGHKS and CDR2 is YYEKEE (reference sequence). Here the CDR3 DNA reads TGTGCCAGCAGCTTGGCCGGGCAGCCTTGGGCCAACGTCCTGACTTTC. Translated, it gives CASSLAGQPWANVLTF.

The table lists this clonotype with a few counts. A much larger clone sits a single nucleotide away, making a read error possible. The V call is TRBV25-1, the J call TRBJ2-1; D uncertain. CDR1 is MGHDK, CDR2 SYGVNS, per germline. The CDR3 spans 12 residues. The CDR3 nucleotides read TGTGCCAGCAGTGGGCAGAGGAATGAGCATTTCTTC. Translated: CASSGQRNEHFF.

This clonotype was counted many times. The chain is built from TRBV5-5 and TRBJ2-7; no reliable D call. Trimming took 4 bases from V and 7 from J, leaving 15 bases between them. This CDR3 has 13 amino acids. Germline CDR1 and CDR2: SGHKS and YYEKEE (reference sequence). The chain's CDR3 is CASSKQDLGEQYF. CDR3 coding DNA: TGTGCCAGCAGCAAACAAGACTTGGGGGAGCAGTACTTC.

Notes on this clonotype: It is likely a read error: a sequence one base away is far more abundant. The genes are TRBV6-2 or TRBV6-3 and TRBJ2-1, with D perhaps TRBD2 (6 bases). CDR1 is MNHEY, CDR2 SVGEGT, per germline. There are 16 residues in the CDR3. The CDR3 loop is CAIIIWRRDSYNGQFF. CDR3 bases: TGTGCCATCATAATCTGGCGTAGGGACTCCTACAATGGGCAGTTCTTC.

V gene TRBV27 combines with J gene TRBJ2-5; D might be TRBD1 or TRBD2, each matching 5 bases. Per germline, CDR1 MNHEY and CDR2 SMNVEV (reference sequence). V gave up 7 bases and J gave up 0 bases, with 15 bases separating them. The CDR3 has 15 residues. The CDR3 region is CASISTPGHQETQYF. CDR3 coding DNA: TGTGCCAGCATTTCAACGCCGGGACACCAAGAGACCCAGTACTTC.

This clonotype was seen just once. The chain employs TRBV2 and TRBJ1-2, with D tentatively TRBD1 (5 bases). V gave up 6 bases and J gave up 4 bases, with 18 bases separating them. Germline V gene data show CDR1 as SNHLY and CDR2 as FYNNEI. The length of the CDR3 is 15 residues. Here the CDR3 reads CASSGGGVLGYGYTF. The CDR3 DNA reads TGTGCCAGCAGCGGGGGGGGTGTCCTCGGCTATGGCTACACCTTC.

A note on this clonotype: Given a much more abundant clone one base away, this may be a read error. V and J are TRBV5-4 and TRBJ1-1; D gene unclear. CDR1 SGHNT and CDR2 YYREEE come from the germline V gene (reference sequence). This CDR3 spans 13 amino acids. V gave up 6 bases and J gave up 0 bases, with 9 bases separating them. Here the CDR3 DNA reads TGTGCCAGCACCCCGACCGTGAACACTGAAGCTTTCTTT. Its translation: CASTPTVNTEAFF.

The chain recombines TRBV20-1 with TRBJ1-2; TRBD1 aligns across 7 bases. The CDR3 runs 12 residues. Per the germline V gene, CDR1 is DFQATT and CDR2 is SNEGSKA (reference sequence). The V gene end was trimmed by 6 bases and the J gene end by 5 bases; junction bases not matched to a gene: 6. The CDR3 bases are TGCAGTGCCCATGGACAGGCATATGGCTACACCTTC. Protein product: CSAHGQAYGYTF.

This clonotype occurred many times. The chain joins TRBV5-4 to TRBJ2-3; 8 bases match TRBD1. The CDR3 covers 15 residues. Germline V CDR1 and CDR2: SGHNT, YYREEE (reference sequence). J gave up 2 bases and V 4 bases, and 6 bases lay outside the gene matches. CDR3: CASSPGQGYTDTQYF. CDR3 nucleotide sequence: TGTGCCAGCAGCCCCGGACAGGGATACACAGATACGCAGTATTTT.

This chain connects TRBV5-1 to TRBJ1-2, with D tentatively TRBD1 (5 bases). CDR1 is SGHRS, CDR2 YFSETQ, per germline. This CDR3 is built from 15 residues. Trimming took off 0 bases at V and 3 bases at J, with 12 bases between the two ends. Written as DNA, the CDR3 is TGCGCCAGCAGCTTGGACGCCCAGGGTCACTATGGCTACACCTTC. Translation: CASSLDAQGHYGYTF.

At least ten counts were recorded for this clonotype. The V gene is TRBV20-1, the J gene TRBJ1-2; D possibly corresponds to TRBD1 (5 bases). The CDR3 is 12 amino acids. The V gene's germline CDR1 is DFQATT and CDR2 SNEGSKA (reference sequence). V lost 6 bases and J 4 bases, leaving 12 bases between the germline ends. The CDR3 bases are TGCAGTGCGCGGGACCGCCTCTATGGCTACACCTTC. Translation: CSARDRLYGYTF.

This clonotype was observed at least ten times. The chain carries TRBV11-2 and TRBJ2-1; D not certain. Looked up from germline, CDR1 is SGHAT and CDR2 is FQNNGV. The CDR3 extends over 13 amino acids. Trimming removed 0 bases at V and 5 bases at J, with 5 bases between. The DNA of the CDR3 is TGTGCCAGCAGCTTAGATCTCAACAATGAGCAGTTCTTC. It codes for CASSLDLNNEQFF.